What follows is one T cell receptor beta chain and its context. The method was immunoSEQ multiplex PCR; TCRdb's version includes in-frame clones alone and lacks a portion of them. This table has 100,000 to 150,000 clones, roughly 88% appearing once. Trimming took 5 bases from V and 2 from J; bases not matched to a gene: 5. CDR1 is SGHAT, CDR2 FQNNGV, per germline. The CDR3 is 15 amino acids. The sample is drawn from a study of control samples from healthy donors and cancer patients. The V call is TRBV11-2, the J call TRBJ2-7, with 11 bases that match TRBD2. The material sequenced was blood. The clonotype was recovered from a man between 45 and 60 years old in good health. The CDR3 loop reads CASSQGTSGAYEQYF. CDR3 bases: TGTGCCAGCAGCCAGGGGACTAGCGGTGCCTACGAGCAGTACTTC.